Each of the 26 T cell receptor beta chains below was sequenced from the same sample in a study of OX40 agonist ivuxolimab in advanced cancers. The protocol was immunoSEQ multiplex PCR, while the TCRdb copy is restricted to in-frame clones and leaves out a portion. This sample has fewer than 95,000 clones, with roughly 85% found just once. Source: CD4+ or CD8+ T cells sorted from blood, taken in a trial of the OX40 agonist ivuxolimab. These receptors all come from an adult with an advanced solid tumor such as melanoma, head and neck, liver or kidney cancer.

The chain links TRBV9 to TRBJ1-3; D not certain. Trimming left V 0 bases short and J 0 bases short, with 10 bases between. There are 16 residues in the CDR3. From germline, CDR1 is SGDLS and CDR2 YYNGEE. The CDR3 here is CASSVDLGNSGNTIYF. CDR3 coding DNA: TGTGCCAGCAGCGTAGATTTGGGCAACTCTGGAAACACCATATATTTT.

The J gene is TRBJ1-5, the V gene TRBV6-5; possible D gene TRBD1, 5 bases. The ends were cut back, 2 bases at V and 4 bases at J, with 12 bases in the middle. This CDR3 has 15 residues. Germline V gene data show CDR1 as MNHEY and CDR2 as SVGAGI. CDR3 region: CASSYEGDWNQPQHF. The DNA of the CDR3 is TGTGCCAGCAGTTACGAAGGGGATTGGAATCAGCCCCAGCATTTT.

The chain recombines TRBV7-2 with TRBJ2-3; tentatively, D is TRBD2 (7 bases). The V and J ends lost 0 bases and 6 bases respectively, with 13 bases between them. The V gene's germline CDR1 is SGHTA and CDR2 FQGNSA. The CDR3 is 15 amino acids. CDR3 DNA: TGTGCCAGCAGCTTAGCGGGGGGGGCCAGGGATACGCAGTATTTT. This translates into CASSLAGGARDTQYF.

The chain has TRBV30 and TRBJ1-2; D perhaps matches TRBD1 (5 bases). The V gene lost 3 bases and the J gene lost 8 bases, with 16 bases spanning the gap. CDR3 length: 13 amino acids. In germline, CDR1 is GTSNPN, CDR2 SVGIG (reference sequence). CDR3 amino acids: CAWRVEGLVGYTF. CDR3 in DNA: TGTGCCTGGAGAGTTGAGGGACTGGTCGGCTACACCTTC.

The rearrangement uses TRBV19 and TRBJ2-3; D unresolved. Germline V lookup: CDR1 LNHDA, CDR2 SQIVND (reference sequence). The CDR3 totals 16 residues. Trimming took 1 base from V and 2 from J, leaving 13 bases between them. For the CDR3, the DNA is TGTGCCAGTAGTATAGGGAGCGCCCCTTCCACAGATACGCAGTATTTT. Residues: CASSIGSAPSTDTQYF.

V usage is TRBV30 and J usage is TRBJ2-7; D is ambiguous. V shed 4 bases and J shed 7 bases, with 14 bases lying between them. The CDR3 covers 12 residues. Germline loops: CDR1 GTSNPN, CDR2 SVGIG (reference sequence). CDR3 loop: CAWTPLGLEQYF. CDR3 nucleotide sequence: TGTGCCTGGACTCCTCTTGGGTTAGAGCAGTACTTC.

The chain recombines TRBV6-5 with TRBJ1-2; D call uncertain. Per germline, CDR1 MNHEY and CDR2 SVGAGI. V shed 8 bases and J shed 4 bases, with 8 bases lying between them. The CDR3 loop spans 11 amino acids. CDR3 DNA sequence: TGTGCCAGCCTGACAAGCTATGGCTACACCTTC. This encodes CASLTSYGYTF.

The V and J genes are TRBV10-3 and TRBJ2-3, with TRBD2 identical over 12 bases. Losses at the gene ends were 5 bases for V and 3 bases for J; bases not matched to a gene: 3. The germline V gene has CDR1 ENHRY and CDR2 SYGVKD. This CDR3 has 15 residues. This CDR3 is CAISLTSGRTDTQYF. The DNA for the CDR3 is TGTGCCATCAGTTTGACTAGCGGGAGAACAGATACGCAGTATTTT.

V gene TRBV10-3 combines with J gene TRBJ1-1; 7 bases match TRBD1. The CDR3 has 14 amino acids. The ends lost 5 bases at V and 1 base at J; junction bases unmatched: 4. Germline lookup yields CDR1 ENHRY and CDR2 SYGVKD. The CDR3 nucleotides read TGTGCCATCAGTTCGGGACAGCAGAACACTGAAGCTTTCTTT. This gives the protein CAISSGQQNTEAFF.

The chain recombines TRBV6-5 with TRBJ1-6, with 7 bases matching TRBD1. Germline CDR1 and CDR2: MNHEY and SVGAGI. This CDR3 comprises 13 residues. Unmatched junction bases numbered 8, after V lost 8 bases and J lost 10 bases. The CDR3: CASGDSGISPLHF. The CDR3 nucleotides are TGTGCCAGCGGGGACAGCGGGATATCACCCCTCCACTTT.

The chain recombines TRBV7-3 with TRBJ2-3, with D tentatively TRBD1 (5 bases). The CDR3 spans 17 residues. V was clipped by 4 bases and J by 0 bases, with 17 bases between them. CDR1 and CDR2 (germline): SGHTA, FQGTGA. CDR3 amino acids: CASSSRGGTGSTDTQYF. The CDR3 DNA is TGTGCCAGCAGCTCGCGCGGTGGTACAGGTAGCACAGATACGCAGTATTTT.

The chain links TRBV19 to TRBJ2-3; D is unresolved. CDR3 length equals 11 residues. Germline V lookup: CDR1 LNHDA, CDR2 SQIVND (reference sequence). Trimming stripped 3 bases from V and 6 bases from J, with 4 bases between. CDR3 DNA: TGTGCCAGTAGTATCAGGGATACGCAGTATTTT. Translated, it gives CASSIRDTQYF.

This clone was detected once. The CDR3 DNA reads TGCAGCGTTTCAGGGTACAACTACGAGCAGTACTTC. Its protein is CSVSGYNYEQYF. The V and J genes are TRBV29-1 and TRBJ2-7, with D maybe TRBD1 (5 bases). Trimming took off 5 bases at V and 3 bases at J, with 11 bases between the two ends. The CDR3 totals 12 residues. CDR1 and CDR2 from the germline V gene are SQVTM and ANQGSEA.

This chain links TRBV18 with TRBJ1-6, with 7 bases aligning to TRBD1. Per the germline V gene, CDR1 is KGHSH and CDR2 is LQKENI. The CDR3 extends over 15 amino acids. Trimming cost V 2 bases and J 10 bases; bases outside gene matches: 8. The CDR3 region has the DNA TGTGCCAGCTCACCAGAGAGGGGGCGACTATCACCCCTCCACTTT. Amino acid sequence: CASSPERGRLSPLHF.

The chain joins TRBV13 to TRBJ2-7; D not certain. CDR3 size: 12 residues. Between the trimmed V and J ends, which lost 3 bases and 7 bases, there was a span of 10 bases. Looked up from germline, CDR1 is PRHDT and CDR2 is FYEKMQ (reference sequence). This chain's CDR3 is CASSFRFGEQYF. CDR3 DNA sequence: TGTGCCAGCAGCTTCAGGTTCGGGGAGCAGTACTTC.

In this sample, this clone turned up a few times. The chain carries TRBV7-2 and TRBJ2-5; possibly TRBD2 for D (6 bases). Trimming pared 5 bases from V and 7 bases from J, leaving 20 bases between. Germline-derived CDR1 and CDR2 are SGHTA and FQGNSA. The CDR3 sequence is 15 residues long. The CDR3 region is CASSPRGGRVGTQYF. Written as DNA, the CDR3 is TGTGCCAGCAGCCCCCGAGGAGGGAGAGTAGGGACCCAGTACTTC.

This clone has a handful of counts. V gene TRBV7-2 combines with J gene TRBJ2-7; D gene unclear. There are 15 residues in the CDR3. The V gene's germline CDR1 is SGHTA and CDR2 FQGNSA. Deletions cut 4 bases from V and 0 bases from J, with 13 bases between. The CDR3 nucleotides read TGTGCCAGCAGCTCCCAGACGGGTAGCTCCTACGAGCAGTACTTC. It encodes CASSSQTGSSYEQYF.

The chain links TRBV6-1 to TRBJ2-2; D remains unclear. The CDR3 is 13 amino acids. Germline V gives CDR1 MNHNS, CDR2 SASEGT. V was shortened by 6 bases and J by 1 base, with 6 bases between the two germline ends. The CDR3 sequence is CASRNKNTGELFF. In DNA form, the CDR3 reads TGTGCCAGCAGGAACAAGAACACCGGGGAGCTGTTTTTT.

This clone was counted once. The chain employs TRBV5-6 and TRBJ1-6; D might be TRBD1 (5 bases). With 3 bases removed from V and 7 bases from J, the gap between germline ends came to 11 bases. The CDR3 has 14 amino acids. The germline V gene encodes CDR1 SGHDT and CDR2 YYEEEE. The CDR3 DNA is TGTGCCAGCAGCTCGGGACCGAGAAATTCACCCCTCCACTTT. Its protein product is CASSSGPRNSPLHF.

The genes are TRBV7-6 and TRBJ1-1, with TRBD1 matching 9 bases. Trimming took 7 bases from V and 11 from J; bases not matched to a gene: 8. Germline-derived CDR1 and CDR2 are SGHVS and FNYEAQ. This CDR3 is built from 12 residues. The CDR3 nucleotides read TGTGCCAGCACCTCCGGGGACAGGGTGGCTTTCTTT. Protein sequence: CASTSGDRVAFF.

The V gene is TRBV4-2, the J gene TRBJ1-5; D gene uncertain. CDR3 length: 18 amino acids. V was shortened by 4 bases and J by 5 bases, with 24 bases between the two germline ends. The germline gives CDR1 LGHNA, CDR2 YNFKEQ. CDR3 protein: CASSPELVGRRFYQPQHF. The CDR3 nucleotides read TGTGCCAGCAGCCCCGAATTGGTCGGACGGAGGTTTTATCAGCCCCAGCATTTT.

V usage is TRBV30 and J usage is TRBJ1-6; D is undetermined. Trimming left V 4 bases short and J 0 bases short, with 10 bases between. The CDR3 length is 15 residues. CDR1 and CDR2 from the germline V gene are GTSNPN and SVGIG (reference sequence). CDR3 DNA: TGTGCCTGGATCGCCATGGGCTCCTATAATTCACCCCTCCACTTT. Translation: CAWIAMGSYNSPLHF.

The chain employs TRBV25-1 and TRBJ2-3; TRBD1 matches at 9 bases. V lost 4 bases, J lost 4 bases, and 9 bases stayed unmatched. In germline, CDR1 is MGHDK, CDR2 SYGVNS. The CDR3 totals 16 residues. The CDR3 DNA is TGTGCCAGCAGTGGGCCAAGGGACAGGGAACCAGATACGCAGTATTTT. Translation: CASSGPRDREPDTQYF. Based on the CDR3 plus reference TRBV25-1 and TRBJ2-3, the full variable domain is EADIYQTPRYLVIGTGKKITLECSQTMGHDKMYWYQQDPGMELHLIHYSYGVNSTEKGDLSSESTVSRIRTEHFPLTLESARPSHTSQYLCASSGPRDREPDTQYFGPGTRLTVL.

By share, this clone counts as medium-sized (0.01 to 0.1%). The V gene is TRBV9, the J gene TRBJ1-1; D is perhaps TRBD1 (5 bases). Germline loops: CDR1 SGDLS, CDR2 YYNGEE. Trimming took 3 bases from V and 11 from J, leaving 17 bases between them. CDR3 length: 13 amino acids. The DNA for the CDR3 is TGTGCCAGCAGCGAGGGGCCCGTGGGTACGGCTTTCTTT. It yields the protein CASSEGPVGTAFF.

V is TRBV30 and J is TRBJ1-4; D is possibly TRBD1 (5 bases). The germline V gene has CDR1 GTSNPN and CDR2 SVGIG (reference sequence). The CDR3 runs to 12 residues. The V gene lost 3 bases and the J gene lost 7 bases, with 9 bases spanning the gap. This chain's CDR3 is CAWSRETEKLFF. CDR3 DNA sequence: TGTGCCTGGAGCAGGGAGACTGAAAAACTGTTTTTT.

The rearrangement joins TRBV4-2 to TRBJ2-1, with TRBD2 matching 7 bases. The junction had 6 bases not matched to a gene; V was cut back by 0 bases and J by 7 bases. In germline, CDR1 is LGHNA, CDR2 YNFKEQ. This CDR3 spans 15 amino acids. The CDR3 DNA is TGTGCCAGCAGCCAAGAGGCGCGGGGAGGGAATGAGCAGTTCTTC. Its translation is CASSQEARGGNEQFF.